These 2 T cell receptor beta chains were sequenced from one sample in a study of neoadjuvant anti-PD-1 for oral cavity cancer. Profiling relied on immunoSEQ multiplex PCR, and the TCRdb table lists in-frame clones only, not all of them. This table has more than 13,000 clones, about 70% appearing once. Sample: PBMCs, taken before nivolumab (anti-PD-1) treatment. All receptors derive from a person aged 35 to 85 with oral cavity squamous cell carcinoma.

The chain is built from TRBV4-1 and TRBJ2-6; D is perhaps TRBD2 (7 bases). Looked up from germline, CDR1 is MGHRA and CDR2 is YSYEKL. Trimming removed 3 bases from V and 19 bases from J, with 28 bases in between. This CDR3 comprises 16 residues. CDR3 in amino acids: CASSQGGTPNLEILTF. CDR3 DNA sequence: TGCGCCAGCAGCCAGGGGGGGACACCGAACCTCGAAATACTCACTTTC.

The rearrangement links TRBV18 to TRBJ2-7; D is ambiguous. The CDR3 has 15 amino acids. Germline lookup yields CDR1 KGHSH and CDR2 LQKENI. Between the trimmed V and J ends, which lost 6 bases and 4 bases, there was a span of 19 bases. The chain's CDR3 is CASSPTGRWVYEQYF. The CDR3 DNA is TGTGCCAGCTCGCCTACCGGCCGCTGGGTGTACGAGCAGTACTTC.